The source of this T cell receptor beta chain is a study of blood T cell repertoires in COVID-19. Looking at the study overall: Italy, Spain and the United States were the sources of the convalescent and acute COVID-19 samples. The cDNA or gDNA used as material had been derived from T cells, B-cell-depleted T cells, or PBMCs.

Germline loops: CDR1 MNHEY, CDR2 SVGEGT. This CDR3 has 15 residues. V was pared by 2 bases and J by 2 bases, with 10 bases between. Seattle patients were enrolled while actively infected and followed longitudinally. Authors' methods: Nucleated cell number was recorded as an estimate derived from reference gene primer amplification. Some clones are missing from TCRdb's copy, which holds only in-frame ones; the method was immunoSEQ multiplex PCR. The DNA gave D and trimming, while V, J and clone size come from that table. The profile shows some 320,000 clones, 89% of them singletons. The J gene is TRBJ1-5, the V gene TRBV6-2 or TRBV6-3; TRBD1 might be the D (5 bases). Sequences were obtained from peripheral blood. This clonotype originated in a woman aged 25-40 years with COVID-19, enrolled during active disease. CDR3 protein: CASSYRGSGNQPQHF. CDR3 sequence (DNA): TGTGCCAGCAGTTACCGGGGGTCAGGCAATCAGCCCCAGCATTTT.